Below, 21 T cell receptor beta chains from the same sample are listed, as sequenced in a study of beta chain features in type 1 diabetes. The whole isolated RNA underwent reverse transcription, so sequencing captured expressed TCRB transcripts. Repertoires were generated with immunoSEQ multiplex PCR, while TCRdb's copy carries only in-frame clones and drops some. This sample has around 340,000 clones; about a tenth occur once, and the top ten carry approximately 1%. These receptors lack a known antigen. Study-wide points: Patients with Type 1 diabetes showed moderately but significantly shorter TCRB CDR3s in all four CD4+ subsets.

Sequencing was performed on central memory CD4+ T cells from blood. Receptor source: a man aged 30 to 39 with type 1 diabetes.

This clone was observed many times. The chain has TRBV6-6 and TRBJ1-1; perhaps TRBD1 as D (6 bases). V shed 10 bases and J shed 1 base, with 13 bases lying between them. In germline, CDR1 is MNHNY, CDR2 SVGAGI (reference sequence). The length of the CDR3 is 13 residues. DNA for the CDR3: TGTGCCACACGGGGGGCGGGGAACACTGAAGCTTTCTTT. Translation: CATRGAGNTEAFF.

This clone was observed a few times. CDR3 sequence (DNA): TGTGCCACCAGCAGAGATTCTGGGGACAGATACTTC. This encodes CATSRDSGDRYF. V gene TRBV15 combines with J gene TRBJ2-4, with TRBD1 matching over 7 bases. This CDR3 is built from 12 residues. Germline CDR1 reads LNHNV; CDR2 reads YYDKDF (reference sequence). The trim removed 0 bases at V and 16 bases at J, leaving 6 bases unmatched.

V gene TRBV7-9 combines with J gene TRBJ2-2, with 8 bases aligning to TRBD2. V gave up 4 bases and J gave up 5 bases; unmatched junction bases: 9. Germline V CDR1 and CDR2: SEHNR, FQNEAQ (reference sequence). There are 16 residues in the CDR3. The CDR3 nucleotides read TGTGCCAGCAGCTCCGGTTTAGCGGGGAGTACCGGGGAGCTGTTTTTT. Its translation: CASSSGLAGSTGELFF.

The chain is built from TRBV2 and TRBJ2-7; 7 bases fit TRBD2. There are 11 residues in the CDR3. CDR1 and CDR2 (germline): SNHLY, FYNNEI. V trimming: 10 bases; J trimming: 6 bases; junction bases outside the gene matches: 6. This CDR3 reads CATRGVSEQYF. CDR3 coding DNA: TGTGCCACCCGGGGGGTTTCCGAGCAGTACTTC.

This clone occurred a few times. The chain recombines TRBV5-5 with TRBJ1-5; D uncertain. Germline V CDR1 and CDR2: SGHKS, YYEKEE (reference sequence). This CDR3 contains 15 residues. Trimming removed 0 bases from V and 7 bases from J, with 14 bases in between. The CDR3 DNA reads TGTGCCAGCAGCTTGGATTCGACTTTTCCACAGCCCCAGCATTTT. Translated: CASSLDSTFPQPQHF.

This clone showed up many times. The genes are TRBV4-3 and TRBJ1-2; TRBD1 is a possible D gene (5 bases). This CDR3 is 15 amino acids long. Germline lookup yields CDR1 LGHNA and CDR2 YSLEER. V lost 4 bases, J lost 7 bases, and 19 bases lay in between. This chain's CDR3 is CASSPLGGLVSGYTF. DNA of the CDR3: TGCGCCAGCAGCCCCCTGGGGGGTCTAGTGAGTGGCTACACCTTC.

The CDR3 nucleotides are TGTGCCAGCATGGGACAGCCACCCTACGAGCAGTACTTC. Residues: CASMGQPPYEQYF. The chain couples TRBV28 to TRBJ2-7; 7 positions agree with TRBD1. The CDR3 runs to 13 residues. Trimming took 7 bases from V and 2 from J; bases not matched to a gene: 5. CDR1 is MDHEN and CDR2 is SYDVKM in the germline V gene.

In this sample, this clone turned up a few times. This chain connects TRBV4-3 to TRBJ1-1; D might be TRBD1 (6 bases). V was cut by 1 base and J by 1 base, with 13 bases left in between. The CDR3 length is 16 residues. The germline V gene encodes CDR1 LGHNA and CDR2 YSLEER. The CDR3 coding sequence is TGCGCCAGCAGCCAAGCGGGCAGGGGAGCGAACACTGAAGCTTTCTTT. It encodes CASSQAGRGANTEAFF.

This clone was detected ten times or more. J is TRBJ1-1 and V is TRBV13; 12 nucleotides agree with TRBD1. With 4 bases clipped from V and 0 bases from J, the junction kept 9 bases outside the gene matches. This CDR3 contains 18 residues. Germline CDR1 and CDR2: PRHDT and FYEKMQ (reference sequence). The CDR3 is CASSSRGGQGALNTEAFF. The CDR3 DNA sequence: TGTGCCAGCAGCTCTCGAGGGGGACAGGGGGCCCTGAACACTGAAGCTTTCTTT.

This clone was detected many times. The CDR3 DNA reads as TGTGCCAGCAGCCACCGGGGGGAGAGGCCCAATGAGCAGTTCTTC. As protein: CASSHRGERPNEQFF. The chain is built from TRBV10-3 and TRBJ2-1; 7 positions agree with TRBD2. After removal of 10 bases from V and 6 bases from J, the junction contained 15 bases not matched to a gene. The CDR3 has 15 amino acids. The germline gives CDR1 ENHRY, CDR2 SYGVKD.

Points on this clone: Other nucleotide sequences in the sample specify the same CDR3. The V call is TRBV29-1, the J call TRBJ2-7; 9 nucleotides agree with TRBD1. The J segment lost 4 bases and the V segment lost 1 base, leaving 5 bases of the junction unmatched. This CDR3 region has 14 residues. Germline CDR1 is SQVTM and CDR2 is ANQGSEA. The CDR3 is CSVEGGQGLYEQYF. The CDR3 nucleotides read TGCAGCGTTGAAGGAGGACAGGGGCTATACGAGCAGTACTTC.

This clone was seen only a few times. Here the CDR3 reads CASSLNRDTKYTF. CDR3 coding DNA: TGCGCCAGCAGCCTCAACCGGGACACAAAATACACCTTC. The chain has TRBV4-3 and TRBJ1-2, with D possibly TRBD1 on 6 matching bases. The germline V gene encodes CDR1 LGHNA and CDR2 YSLEER. The germline V and J ends were trimmed by 4 bases and 11 bases, with 17 bases remaining between them. The CDR3 is 13 amino acids.

This clone was observed many times. This rearrangement joins TRBV6-6 to TRBJ1-5; D call uncertain. Germline V gene data show CDR1 as MNHNY and CDR2 as SVGAGI (reference sequence). Trimming took 5 bases from V and 7 from J, leaving 12 bases between them. This CDR3 spans 13 amino acids. CDR3 sequence reads: CASSLDTFQPQHF. Written as DNA, the CDR3 is TGTGCCAGCAGTCTCGACACGTTCCAGCCCCAGCATTTT.

This clone was observed at least ten times. Here the CDR3 reads CASSQVKYATNEKLFF. The CDR3 DNA is TGCGCCAGCAGCCAAGTAAAGTATGCAACTAATGAAAAACTGTTTTTT. The chain combines TRBV4-3 with TRBJ1-4; no clear D. V was clipped by 1 base and J by 0 bases, with 9 bases between them. The CDR3 covers 16 residues. Per the germline V gene, CDR1 is LGHNA and CDR2 is YSLEER.

This chain joins TRBV2 and TRBJ2-7, with 10 bases that match TRBD1. Looked up from germline, CDR1 is SNHLY and CDR2 is FYNNEI. The CDR3 runs 14 residues. Trimming took 8 bases from V and 1 from J; bases not matched to a gene: 5. CDR3 in amino acids: CASDRDRGSYEQYF. The CDR3 DNA reads TGTGCCAGCGATCGGGACAGGGGTTCCTACGAGCAGTACTTC.

The J gene is TRBJ1-2, the V gene TRBV29-1; 9 bases are shared with TRBD1. J gave up 8 bases and V 4 bases, and 2 bases lay outside the gene matches. Per the germline V gene, CDR1 is SQVTM and CDR2 is ANQGSEA. The CDR3 contains 11 residues. The CDR3, as DNA: TGCAGCGTTGGGACAGGGGTCGGCTACACCTTC. It codes for CSVGTGVGYTF.

The chain employs TRBV6-5 and TRBJ2-3, with unresolved D. V was shortened by 5 bases and J by 4 bases, with 13 bases between the two germline ends. Germline lookup yields CDR1 MNHEY and CDR2 SVGAGI. The CDR3 consists of 14 residues. In nucleotides, the CDR3 is TGTGCCAGCAGTCGTGGTGGTCGGTCAGATACGCAGTATTTT. Translation gives CASSRGGRSDTQYF.

The chain employs TRBV7-9 and TRBJ1-2; TRBD1 is a possible D gene (6 bases). The CDR3 covers 17 residues. Between the trimmed V and J ends, which lost 5 bases and 4 bases, there was a span of 23 bases. The germline V gene encodes CDR1 SEHNR and CDR2 FQNEAQ (reference sequence). CDR3: CASSPPPGQPPFYGYTF. The CDR3 bases are TGTGCCAGCAGCCCACCGCCAGGACAGCCACCTTTCTATGGCTACACCTTC.

This clone has just a few counts. Other DNA sequences in this sample translate to the same CDR3. J is TRBJ1-5 and V is TRBV2, with D perhaps TRBD1 (5 bases). The CDR3 runs 15 residues. Trimming left V 1 base short and J 7 bases short, with 14 bases between. CDR1 and CDR2 from the germline V gene are SNHLY and FYNNEI. CDR3 sequence: CASSEDDRGKQPQHF. The CDR3, as DNA: TGTGCCAGCAGTGAAGACGACAGAGGGAAACAGCCCCAGCATTTT. Together with reference TRBV2 and TRBJ1-5, the CDR3 gives the full variable domain: EPEVTQTPSHQVTQMGQEVILRCVPISNHLYFYWYRQILGQKVEFLVSFYNNEISEKSEIFDDQFSVERPDGSNFTLKIRSTKLEDSAMYFCASSEDDRGKQPQHFGDGTRLSIL.

The chain recombines TRBV6-5 with TRBJ2-7; D gene ambiguous. The CDR3 extends over 12 amino acids. The germline V and J ends were trimmed by 11 bases and 0 bases, with 11 bases remaining between them. The germline V gene encodes CDR1 MNHEY and CDR2 SVGAGI. The CDR3 DNA follows: TGTGCCGAACGACGGTGCTCCTACGAGCAGTACTTC. The encoded protein is CAERRCSYEQYF.

J is TRBJ2-5 and V is TRBV2, with TRBD2 matching 14 bases. The V segment lost 2 bases and the J segment 1 base; nucleotides outside the gene matches: 3. Germline V CDR1 and CDR2: SNHLY, FYNNEI. The CDR3 extends over 17 amino acids. The DNA of the CDR3 is TGTGCCAGCAGTGAATTCGGGACTAGCGGGGGCCAAGAGACCCAGTACTTC. Translating gives CASSEFGTSGGQETQYF.